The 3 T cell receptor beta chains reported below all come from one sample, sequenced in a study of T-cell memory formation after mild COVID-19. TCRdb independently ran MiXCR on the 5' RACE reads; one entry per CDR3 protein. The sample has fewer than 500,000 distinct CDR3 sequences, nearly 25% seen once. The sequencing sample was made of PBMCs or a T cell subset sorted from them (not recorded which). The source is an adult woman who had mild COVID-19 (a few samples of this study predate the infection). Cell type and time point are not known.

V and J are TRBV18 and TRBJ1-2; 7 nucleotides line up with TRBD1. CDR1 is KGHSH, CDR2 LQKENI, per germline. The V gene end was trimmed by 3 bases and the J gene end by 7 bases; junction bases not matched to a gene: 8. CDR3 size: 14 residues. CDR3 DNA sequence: TGTGCCAGCTCACCGGGACAGATATCAAGTGGCTACACCTTC. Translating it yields CASSPGQISSGYTF.

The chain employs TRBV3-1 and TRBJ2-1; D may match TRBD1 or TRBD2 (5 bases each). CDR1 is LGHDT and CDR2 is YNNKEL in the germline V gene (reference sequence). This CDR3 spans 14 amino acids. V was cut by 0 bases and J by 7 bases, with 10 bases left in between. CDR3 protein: CASSQDRWGNEQFF. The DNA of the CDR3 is TGTGCCAGCAGCCAAGATCGGTGGGGGAATGAGCAGTTCTTC.

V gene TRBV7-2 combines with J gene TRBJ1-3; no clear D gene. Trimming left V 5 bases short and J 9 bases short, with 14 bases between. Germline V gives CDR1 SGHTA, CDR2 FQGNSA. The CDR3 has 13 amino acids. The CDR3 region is CASSLVAESTIYF. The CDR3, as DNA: TGTGCCAGCAGCCTGGTGGCCGAGAGCACCATATATTTT.